One sample yielded the 25 T cell receptor beta chains listed below, sequenced in a study of cytomegalovirus exposure and HLA in healthy donors. PCR primers comprised 60 Vbeta and 13 Jbeta primers. Clones were read by immunoSEQ multiplex PCR, and TCRdb kept only the in-frame ones, dropping some. Of approximately 130,000 clones listed, around 83% were seen once; the top ten hold 1% to 1.5%. The sample taken for sequencing was PBMCs. All receptors derive from a girl aged 2 to 9 in good health and CMV-seronegative.

A remark on this clone: Other DNA sequences in the same sample also yield this CDR3. The rearrangement links TRBV18 to TRBJ1-1; perhaps TRBD1 as D (6 bases). Germline V gene sequence: CDR1 KGHSH, CDR2 LQKENI. The CDR3 is made up of 14 amino acids. The ends were cut back, 3 bases at V and 1 base at J, with 9 bases in the middle. In DNA, the CDR3 is TGTGCCAGCTCACCGACAGGAGAGAACACTGAAGCTTTCTTT. Its translation is CASSPTGENTEAFF.

Only a few counts were recorded for this clone. The chain combines TRBV6-1 with TRBJ1-1; 12 nucleotides line up with TRBD1. V trimming: 4 bases; J trimming: 5 bases; junction bases outside the gene matches: 5. The CDR3 is made up of 15 amino acids. The germline V gene encodes CDR1 MNHNS and CDR2 SASEGT. The CDR3 sequence: CASSAWDRGRTEAFF. The CDR3 DNA reads TGTGCCAGCAGTGCCTGGGACAGGGGGCGGACTGAAGCTTTCTTT.

The rearrangement joins TRBV7-2 to TRBJ1-1; no reliable D call. The CDR3 loop spans 15 amino acids. The germline CDR1 and CDR2 sequences are SGHTA and FQGNSA. Trimming removed 1 base from V and 0 bases from J, with 9 bases in between. In DNA form, the CDR3 reads TGTGCCAGCAGCTTAGGGGGAGATTTGAACACTGAAGCTTTCTTT. Its protein is CASSLGGDLNTEAFF.

The gene calls are TRBV7-9 and TRBJ2-3; D is perhaps TRBD1 (6 bases). Trimming stripped 7 bases from V and 0 bases from J, with 14 bases between. The CDR3 extends over 15 amino acids. Germline CDR1 and CDR2: SEHNR and FQNEAQ (reference sequence). CDR3 protein: CASNQGQGSTDTQYF. Written as DNA, the CDR3 is TGTGCCAGCAACCAGGGGCAGGGGAGCACAGATACGCAGTATTTT.

The V gene is TRBV15, the J gene TRBJ2-7; 8 bases are shared with TRBD2. The CDR3 runs 15 residues. CDR1 LNHNV and CDR2 YYDKDF come from the germline V gene (reference sequence). Losses at the gene ends were 0 bases for V and 5 bases for J; bases not matched to a gene: 6. Here the CDR3 DNA reads TGTGCCACCAGCAGAGATCGGGGGGGGCGAGACGAGCAGTACTTC. Translation gives CATSRDRGGRDEQYF.

This clone has a handful of counts. The V and J genes are TRBV6-6 and TRBJ2-7; 8 nucleotides align to TRBD1. The trim removed 6 bases at V and 2 bases at J, leaving 12 bases unmatched. Germline V gives CDR1 MNHNY, CDR2 SVGAGI (reference sequence). CDR3 length equals 16 residues. The CDR3 loop is CASSEGGQGAPYEQYF. The CDR3 bases are TGTGCCAGCAGCGAGGGCGGACAGGGAGCTCCCTACGAGCAGTACTTC.

V is TRBV27 and J is TRBJ2-5; TRBD1 matches at 7 bases. The tail of the sequence fits TRBJ2-7 better, so the J call may be wrong. CDR3 size: 13 residues. Germline loops: CDR1 MNHEY, CDR2 SMNVEV (reference sequence). Here the CDR3 DNA reads TGTGCCAGCAGTCTCCAGACAGGGCTCGAGCAGTACTTC. Translation gives CASSLQTGLEQYF.

The chain carries TRBV25-1 and TRBJ2-3; weak D call: TRBD2 (6 bases). The V end was cut by 6 bases, the J end by 1 base, with 11 bases between. Looked up from germline, CDR1 is MGHDK and CDR2 is SYGVNS. The CDR3 runs 14 residues. CDR3 in amino acids: CASRGREGTDTQYF. DNA of the CDR3: TGTGCCAGCAGGGGCAGGGAGGGCACAGATACGCAGTATTTT.

V and J are TRBV28 and TRBJ2-5, with a possible D match to TRBD2 (6 bases). V lost 3 bases, J lost 0 bases, and 20 bases lay in between. The germline gives CDR1 MDHEN, CDR2 SYDVKM. This CDR3 is 18 amino acids long. The CDR3 protein is CASSLPAEREAYQETQYF. CDR3 coding DNA: TGTGCCAGCAGTTTGCCGGCAGAGAGGGAGGCTTACCAAGAGACCCAGTACTTC.

This chain joins TRBV27 and TRBJ2-1; TRBD2 aligns across 10 bases. The V segment lost 8 bases and the J segment 4 bases; nucleotides outside the gene matches: 5. The germline gives CDR1 MNHEY, CDR2 SMNVEV (reference sequence). This CDR3 has 14 residues. The chain's CDR3 is CASSIAGGYNEQFF. The CDR3 DNA is TGTGCCAGCTCAATAGCGGGGGGATACAATGAGCAGTTCTTC.

The chain links TRBV27 to TRBJ1-1; 7 nucleotides line up with TRBD1. Losses at the gene ends were 7 bases for V and 3 bases for J; bases not matched to a gene: 11. The CDR3 has 15 amino acids. Germline loops: CDR1 MNHEY, CDR2 SMNVEV (reference sequence). The CDR3 reads CASTPFTGADTEAFF. The DNA of the CDR3 is TGTGCCAGCACCCCCTTTACAGGGGCTGACACTGAAGCTTTCTTT.

This chain uses TRBV4-3 with TRBJ2-1, with D possibly matching TRBD2 (7 bases). The ends were cut back, 0 bases at V and 6 bases at J, with 9 bases in the middle. The CDR3 has 14 residues. Germline CDR1 LGHNA, CDR2 YSLEER. In DNA form, the CDR3 reads TGCGCCAGCAGCCAAGACGGGGGGCCCAATGAGCAGTTCTTC. Protein sequence: CASSQDGGPNEQFF.

Points on this clone: The sample has other DNA sequences that encode this CDR3 too. The chain carries TRBV30 and TRBJ1-6; D gene ambiguous. The CDR3 contains 12 residues. Per the germline V gene, CDR1 is GTSNPN and CDR2 is SVGIG (reference sequence). V lost 2 bases to trimming and J lost 13 bases, with 12 bases between them. CDR3 protein: CAWSQDSAPLHF. The CDR3 DNA is TGTGCCTGGAGTCAGGACTCGGCGCCCCTCCACTTT.

The chain recombines TRBV6-1 with TRBJ2-7; a possible D gene is TRBD1 (6 bases). V dropped 5 bases and J dropped 2 bases, with 7 bases sitting between them. The CDR3 extends over 12 amino acids. The germline CDR1 and CDR2 sequences are MNHNS and SASEGT. CDR3 protein: CASSRTAYEQYF. CDR3 bases: TGTGCCAGCAGTCGGACAGCCTACGAGCAGTACTTC.

V and J are TRBV7-2 and TRBJ2-5, with D possibly being TRBD1 (5 bases). Trimming cost V 5 bases and J 5 bases, with 12 bases left between them. CDR3 size: 13 residues. Germline V gene lookup returns CDR1 SGHTA and CDR2 FQGNSA. CDR3 in DNA: TGTGCCAGCAGCCCCCCAGGGTGGGAGACCCAGTACTTC. Translated: CASSPPGWETQYF.

V usage is TRBV11-2 and J usage is TRBJ2-5; D not resolved. V shed 0 bases and J shed 7 bases, with 9 bases lying between them. This CDR3 spans 13 amino acids. CDR1 is SGHAT and CDR2 is FQNNGV in the germline V gene. The CDR3 reads CASSLDGRLTQYF. The CDR3 DNA reads as TGTGCCAGCAGCTTAGACGGTCGCTTGACCCAGTACTTC.

The chain employs TRBV6-4 and TRBJ2-6; TRBD2 matches 12 bases. The V and J ends lost 5 bases and 0 bases, in that order; junction bases with no gene match: 2. Germline V lookup: CDR1 MRHNA, CDR2 SNTAGT. This CDR3 comprises 17 residues. The CDR3 loop reads CASSPSGRDSGANVLTF. The CDR3 DNA is TGTGCCAGCAGTCCTAGCGGGAGGGACTCTGGGGCCAACGTCCTGACTTTC.

V gene TRBV19 combines with J gene TRBJ2-7; 9 bases map to TRBD1. With V trimmed by 3 bases and J by 7 bases, 7 bases remained unmatched. CDR3 size: 14 residues. From germline, CDR1 is LNHDA and CDR2 SQIVND (reference sequence). CDR3 in DNA: TGTGCCAGTAGTATGCGGACAGGGGACGTGGAGCAGTACTTC. It encodes CASSMRTGDVEQYF. The full variable domain, completed using reference TRBV19 and TRBJ2-7, is DGGITQSPKYLFRKEGQNVTLSCEQNLNHDAMYWYRQDPGQGLRLIYYSQIVNDFQKGDIAEGYSVSREKKESFPLTVTSAQKNPTAFYLCASSMRTGDVEQYFGPGTRLTVT.

The chain joins TRBV2 to TRBJ2-7; 7 bases fit TRBD1. V was clipped by 4 bases and J by 6 bases; unmatched bases: 12. The V gene's germline CDR1 is SNHLY and CDR2 FYNNEI. This CDR3 is 15 amino acids long. The CDR3 bases are TGTGCCAGCAGTGCGAGGACAGGAATACTGGCCGAGCAGTACTTC. Amino acids: CASSARTGILAEQYF.

The rearrangement links TRBV7-3 to TRBJ1-1; D is perhaps TRBD1 (6 bases). This CDR3 spans 13 amino acids. Germline V lookup: CDR1 SGHTA, CDR2 FQGTGA. V was shortened by 5 bases and J by 1 base, with 8 bases between the two germline ends. This CDR3 reads CASSRTANTEAFF. In DNA form, the CDR3 reads TGTGCCAGCAGCCGGACAGCGAACACTGAAGCTTTCTTT.

This sequence joins TRBV7-2 and TRBJ2-5; 11 bases align to TRBD2. The DNA matches TRBJ2-7 better at its end, which makes the J call doubtful. CDR3 length equals 17 residues. Germline CDR1 is SGHTA and CDR2 is FQGNSA. The DNA for the CDR3 is TGTGCCAGCAGCACGCCCTTAGCGGGAGGGGACCTCTACGAGCAGTACTTC. It specifies CASSTPLAGGDLYEQYF.

V gene TRBV15 combines with J gene TRBJ1-3; D gene ambiguous. The V end lost 0 bases, the J end lost 0 bases, and 6 bases lay between the germline ends. The CDR3 is made up of 15 amino acids. Germline loops: CDR1 LNHNV, CDR2 YYDKDF (reference sequence). CDR3 residues: CATSREKSSGNTIYF. The CDR3 nucleotides read TGTGCCACCAGCAGAGAGAAGAGCTCTGGAAACACCATATATTTT.

The chain employs TRBV4-1 and TRBJ1-2; TRBD1 matches at 7 bases. This CDR3 comprises 12 residues. V gave up 3 bases and J gave up 14 bases; unmatched junction bases: 9. Germline-derived CDR1 and CDR2 are MGHRA and YSYEKL. CDR3 region: CASSHPLGTATF. Written as DNA, the CDR3 is TGCGCCAGCAGCCACCCTCTGGGGACAGCGACCTTC.

The gene calls are TRBV6-6 and TRBJ1-2, with D uncertain. The CDR3 has 16 residues. Per the germline V gene, CDR1 is MNHNY and CDR2 is SVGAGI (reference sequence). The V gene lost 5 bases and the J gene lost 1 base, with 17 bases spanning the gap. CDR3 nucleotide sequence: TGTGCCAGCAGTCGTCCTGACTCAGCCTTTAACTATGGCTACACCTTC. This encodes CASSRPDSAFNYGYTF.

V and J are TRBV7-3 and TRBJ2-5, with TRBD2 identical over 11 bases. V gave up 5 bases and J gave up 3 bases; unmatched junction bases: 5. The CDR3 is 15 residues long. CDR1 and CDR2 from the germline V gene are SGHTA and FQGTGA. DNA of the CDR3: TGTGCCAGCAGCCATAGCGGGAGGGGGGAAGAGACCCAGTACTTC. This translates into CASSHSGRGEETQYF.